Sequencing of this T cell receptor beta chain was carried out in a study of vaccination and CD4 T cells after COVID-19 (dated by TCRdb to the early 2020s). Context from the whole study: Every convalescent patient had a positive nasal swab PCR test for SARS-CoV-2, with mild disease in 8 to 10 patients and severe disease in one. The convalescent cohort included six males and four females, with two Hispanic individuals, seven Caucasians, two Asians and one multiracial person. Post-COVID blood samples from convalescent patients were collected a median of approximately 100 days after diagnosis, with a range of about 35 to 161 days. Control cultures received a CEFX viral epitope pool as the positive control, an HIV-1 Nef peptide pool as the negative control, or no peptide. Each participant got two doses of either the Pfizer-BioNTech BNT162b2 vaccine (n=8) or the Moderna mRNA-1273 vaccine (n=2). For stimulating the cultures, overlapping spike peptide pools were used, derived from SARS-CoV-2 as well as from the common cold coronaviruses HCoV-NL63, HCoV-OC43 and HCoV-229E. For three convalescent patients, samples were collected at an early post-vaccination timepoint (day 14) as well as at a late post-vaccination timepoint (days 161 to 241). In 10 COVID-19 convalescent patients and several infection-naive healthy vaccine recipients, researchers compared the spike-specific CD4+ TCR repertoire from before mRNA vaccination with the repertoire from after. Post-vaccine blood samples were collected a median of around 2.5 months after the second vaccine dose, ranging from about 14 to 241 days.

The investigation overall reported the following: In convalescent patients, a median 86.3% of post-vaccine SARS-CoV-2-reactive clones were detected only after vaccination, and vaccine-specific priming was suggested by this finding. An increase in the median number of SARS-CoV-2-reactive clonotypes from 21 after infection to roughly 38 after vaccination was observed, but the change was not found to be significant. Relatively few convalescent patients were included in the study, and early timepoints after natural infection were not analyzed. Nearly all vaccine-specific clones in convalescent patients (304 of 307) were mono-reactive for SARS-CoV-2 spike rather than cross-reactive with common cold coronaviruses.

This clonotype has only a few counts. No antigen is known for it. One base away there is no much larger clone; base qualities are not given. Deletion took 3 bases off V and 8 bases off J, with a span of 16 bases between the germline ends. For CDR1 and CDR2, the germline V gene lists LGHNA and YNFKEQ. The CDR3 numbers 14 residues from cysteine through phenylalanine. The only DNA kept is the CDR3, 42 bases in frame from the first base. Per the publication, the time point label means: late sampling 161 to 241 days after vaccination in a few convalescent patients. The treatment or condition label, as the study defines it: roughly 11-day PBMC culture with coronavirus spike peptide pools or control peptides (ViraFEST assay). The ViraFEST assay, used in the study, expanded antigen-specific T cells with peptide pools and then identified the expanded clonotypes through TCR sequencing. Positive SARS-CoV-2 PCR tests in the convalescent patients dated from March to December 2020, before Alpha, Beta and Delta variants emerged in the United States. More than 1.5 million PBMCs per well were cultured in IMDM with approximately 5% human AB serum and around 10 IU/ml IL-2, plus 10 ug/ml peptide pools. Half of the culture medium was replaced with fresh IL-2-containing medium on days 3 and 7. After around 10 days of culture, CD4+ T cells were isolated by negative selection using the EasySep CD4+ T cell isolation kit. PBMCs were separated from whole blood using Ficoll-Paque Plus gradient centrifugation and then either used fresh or cryopreserved at -140C. Culture conditions were generally each tested in triplicate wells.

Libraries were prepared through PCR. DNA from cultured CD4+ T cells underwent TCR sequencing with the Oncomine TCR Beta short-read assay at the Johns Hopkins FTIC core. The QIAamp micro DNA kit was used to extract genomic DNA from the cultured CD4+ T cells. The Oncomine TCR Beta libraries from cultured CD4+ T cells were pooled using unique dual indexes and then sequenced on an Illumina iSeq 100. In the authors' own workflow: Non-productive sequences were removed, and CDR3s not starting with C, not ending with F or W, or shorter than 7 amino acids were discarded. Antigen-specific clonotypes were identified using the MANAFEST web application through comparison of peptide-stimulated wells with reference and other culture wells. To be called positive, a clone needed an FDR below 0.05, an odds ratio above 5, and a productive frequency above 0.1% in at least two of three replicate wells. Clonotypes that were significantly expanded in both SARS-CoV-2 spike wells and at least one common cold coronavirus spike condition were defined as cross-reactive. Using R version 3.6.1, CDR3 homology was evaluated through Levenshtein distances (stringdist) along with unrooted phylogenetic trees (ape). The raw public data were reprocessed by TCRdb itself: fastp quality trimming at Q25, MiXCR clonotype calling, in-frame beta chains only. Every distinct CDR3 protein forms one entry, paired with its most common genes and DNA. None of the V and J calls come from the authors' own analysis; TCRdb made them. The sample table records approximately 25,000 distinct CDR3 sequences; around 28% of these occur just once. About 7% of the sample goes to the ten largest clones.

The sequence came from a human donor who had recovered from COVID-19. Rearrangement joined TRBV4-2 to TRBJ1-2; TRBD1 is a weak D gene call, 5 bases matching. Specimen: CD4+ T cells from blood, cultured in vitro, collected about 7 months after SARS-CoV-2 vaccination. This receptor carries the CDR3 CASSQGWQGEGYTF. In nucleotides, the sequence is TGTGCCAGCAGCCAGGGGTGGCAGGGTGAAGGCTACACCTTC.